The present entry profiles one T cell receptor (beta chain) with its context. In the same sample, other DNA sequences code for this CDR3. CDR3 size: 11 residues. The V end was cut by 4 bases, the J end by 4 bases, with 2 bases between. These data are taken from a study of control samples from healthy donors and cancer patients. Only in-frame clones appear in the TCRdb table, and some are missing; sequencing was by immunoSEQ multiplex PCR. Of under 150,000 clones in the sample, about nine tenths were seen once. V gene TRBV12-3 or TRBV12-4 combines with J gene TRBJ1-5; the D is unclear. The TCR comes from a man between 40 and 49 years old in good health. Sample: blood. The CDR3: CASSYNQPQHF. The CDR3 DNA reads as TGTGCCAGCAGTTATAATCAGCCCCAGCATTTT.